Ten or more counts support the clone carrying this TCR beta chain. The target antigen is unknown. This entry belongs to a study of Graves' ophthalmopathy and Graves' hyperthyroidism. Among the exclusions were patients with other autoimmune diseases, uncontrolled infections, pregnancy or lactation. From fresh peripheral blood, 8 to 10 ml in volume, the PBMCs were obtained. The length of the CDR3 is 13 residues. In germline, CDR1 is SQVTM, CDR2 ANQGSEA. The junction had 4 bases not matched to a gene; V was cut back by 4 bases and J by 3 bases. Scientists amplified the TCR beta CDR3 regions from RNA transcripts. First-round RT-PCR relied on HTBI primers, and a second-round multiplex PCR came next. One entry per CDR3 protein, called by TCRdb with MiXCR from the multiplex PCR reads. Of approximately 380,000 distinct CDR3 sequences listed, roughly 21% are singletons. The study, taken as a whole, reports: Among thyroid clonotypes expanded above 0.001 frequency, most also appeared in blood.

Sequencing input: peripheral blood. The V and J genes are TRBV29-1 and TRBJ2-7, with 9 nucleotides matching TRBD1. This TCR was sampled from a woman aged 18 to 35 with stable Graves' hyperthyroidism. The CDR3 bases are TGCAGCGTTGCCACAGGGGGCTTCTACGAGCAGTACTTC. Residues: CSVATGGFYEQYF.